This is a list of T cell receptor beta chains from one sample in a study of OX40 agonist ivuxolimab in advanced cancers. Profiling relied on immunoSEQ multiplex PCR, and the TCRdb table lists in-frame clones only, not all of them. The top ten hold approximately 4.8% of the sample, which has 66,000 or so clones, 65% to 85% seen once. This specimen consisted of CD4+ or CD8+ T cells sorted from blood, obtained in a trial of the OX40 agonist ivuxolimab. The receptors come from an adult with an advanced solid tumor such as melanoma, head and neck, liver or kidney cancer. CDR3s leave out the opening cysteine and the closing phenylalanine or tryptophan. A D gene is named only where the DNA matches it firmly.

D: NA
V: TRBV6-5
J: TRBJ1-6
CDR3: ASSYSPRQNSPLH

D: TRBD2
V: TRBV23-1
J: TRBJ2-7
CDR3: ASPGGNEQY

D: NA
V: TRBV7-3
J: TRBJ1-6
CDR3: ASRPGPLNSPLH

D: TRBD2
V: TRBV29-1
J: TRBJ2-3
CDR3: SVEYGGGSDTQY

D: NA
V: TRBV2
J: TRBJ1-5
CDR3: ASSLDRTNQPQH

D: TRBD1
V: TRBV5-1
J: TRBJ2-3
CDR3: ASSQGQGTDTQY

D: TRBD1
V: TRBV7-9
J: TRBJ1-5
CDR3: ASSRDRGGNQPQH

D: NA
V: TRBV28
J: TRBJ2-5
CDR3: ASSAPTSVVVTQY

D: NA
V: TRBV5-1
J: TRBJ2-3
CDR3: ASSPLLGNTQY

D: NA
V: TRBV7-9
J: TRBJ2-4
CDR3: ASSPGQQAKNIQY

D: TRBD1
V: TRBV7-2
J: TRBJ2-5
CDR3: ASSLDGRGPETQY

D: TRBD1
V: TRBV2
J: TRBJ1-6
CDR3: ASSDRVGTGPSPLH

D: NA
V: TRBV7-3
J: TRBJ1-2
CDR3: ASSLNSDGYT

D: TRBD1
V: TRBV5-6
J: TRBJ1-1
CDR3: ASSFRTGTLMGSEAF

D: TRBD1
V: TRBV5-1
J: TRBJ2-5
CDR3: ASSLGVLPDRETQY

D: NA
V: TRBV28
J: TRBJ1-2
CDR3: ASSTRPLGLGYT

D: NA
V: TRBV5-6
J: TRBJ2-7
CDR3: ASSLGGTGFEQY

D: TRBD1
V: TRBV9
J: TRBJ2-4
CDR3: ASSASGTGIGNIQY

D: TRBD2
V: TRBV18
J: TRBJ2-5
CDR3: ASSHPSGREQETQY

D: NA
V: TRBV19
J: TRBJ2-6
CDR3: AIQTSTPGANVLT

D: TRBD1
V: TRBV5-1
J: TRBJ1-2
CDR3: ASSQGQGNYGYT

D: NA
V: TRBV5-6
J: TRBJ2-3
CDR3: ASSLISTDTQY

D: TRBD1
V: TRBV18
J: TRBJ1-5
CDR3: ASSPGSGGGQPQH

D: NA
V: TRBV18
J: TRBJ2-3
CDR3: ASSSEQGRGDTQY

D: NA
V: TRBV9
J: TRBJ1-5
CDR3: ASSVGAGEDQPQH

D: TRBD1
V: TRBV27
J: TRBJ1-5
CDR3: ASSLWATGNQPQH

D: NA
V: TRBV12-5
J: TRBJ1-2
CDR3: ASGLSTQGHYGYT

D: TRBD1
V: TRBV7-2
J: TRBJ1-3
CDR3: ASSFDRGRVHSGNTIY

D: NA
V: TRBV28
J: TRBJ1-2
CDR3: ASSTKGRVNYGYT

D: NA
V: TRBV27
J: TRBJ1-1
CDR3: ASSFQGANTEAF

D: NA
V: TRBV15
J: TRBJ2-1
CDR3: ATSRAPTGRGEQF

D: NA
V: TRBV18
J: TRBJ1-1
CDR3: ASSSSGSDTEAF

D: NA
V: TRBV19
J: TRBJ2-1
CDR3: ASSIGGVSYNEQF

D: TRBD1
V: TRBV15
J: TRBJ1-2
CDR3: ATAQWDTGGNYGYT

D: NA
V: TRBV7-2
J: TRBJ2-2
CDR3: ASSLGGSAGELF

D: TRBD1
V: TRBV28
J: TRBJ2-1
CDR3: ASAPPGTGGTEQF

D: TRBD2
V: TRBV11-3
J: TRBJ2-1
CDR3: ASSLRGDLAGGEQF

D: NA
V: TRBV23-1
J: TRBJ1-5
CDR3: ASSHRAGNQPQH

D: NA
V: TRBV7-6
J: TRBJ2-5
CDR3: ASSLGTVQETQY

D: TRBD1
V: TRBV7-2
J: TRBJ2-3
CDR3: ASSPTGFSTDTQY

D: NA
V: TRBV5-4
J: TRBJ1-6
CDR3: ASSLQGGGSYNSPLH

D: NA
V: TRBV7-9
J: TRBJ1-1
CDR3: ASSGSLEAF

D: NA
V: TRBV4-2
J: TRBJ1-1
CDR3: ASSSPSTGYTEAF

D: NA
V: TRBV11-2
J: TRBJ2-5
CDR3: ASSPRGPQETQY

D: TRBD1
V: TRBV19
J: TRBJ2-3
CDR3: ASSIGTGVTDTQY